The T cell receptor (beta chain) under discussion was sequenced for a study of blood T cell repertoires in COVID-19. Germline loops: CDR1 MNHEY, CDR2 SMNVEV (reference sequence). The CDR3 covers 14 residues. V gave up 8 bases and J gave up 4 bases; unmatched junction bases: 9. TCRdb's table, derived via immunoSEQ multiplex PCR, lists solely in-frame clones and lacks some. The table records about 150,000 clones, around 85% of them present only once. This receptor was taken from a man aged 60 to 75 with COVID-19, enrolled during active disease. The sequenced sample was peripheral blood. The chain recombines TRBV27 with TRBJ1-2, with 8 bases matching TRBD1. The CDR3 nucleotides are TGTGCCAGCCGTAGGGGGGACAGGTCCTATGGCTACACCTTC. It is translated as CASRRGDRSYGYTF.